This T cell receptor beta chain was sequenced during a study of blood T cell repertoires in COVID-19. Across the whole study: Whether acute or convalescent, the COVID-19 samples came from the United States, Italy and Spain.

The J segment lost 1 base and the V segment lost 5 bases, leaving 7 bases of the junction unmatched. Per germline, CDR1 SNHLY and CDR2 FYNNEI. This CDR3 has 15 amino acids. Allocation to cohorts depended on clinical history reported by the participants. Donors in Cohort 3 counted as recovered after two negative PCRs, clearance, or symptom resolution. This table comes from immunoSEQ multiplex PCR, and its TCRdb copy is limited to in-frame clones, with some not included. This repertoire shows roughly 500,000 clones, roughly nine tenths found once; its top ten account for under 9.5%. What was sequenced was PBMCs or T cells enriched from blood (not recorded which). The origin of this receptor is an older woman who had recovered from COVID-19. The chain couples TRBV2 to TRBJ1-2, with 7 bases aligning to TRBD1. The CDR3, as DNA: TGTGCCAGCAGTTCGACAGGGTCCATTAACTATGGCTACACCTTC. Its translation is CASSSTGSINYGYTF.